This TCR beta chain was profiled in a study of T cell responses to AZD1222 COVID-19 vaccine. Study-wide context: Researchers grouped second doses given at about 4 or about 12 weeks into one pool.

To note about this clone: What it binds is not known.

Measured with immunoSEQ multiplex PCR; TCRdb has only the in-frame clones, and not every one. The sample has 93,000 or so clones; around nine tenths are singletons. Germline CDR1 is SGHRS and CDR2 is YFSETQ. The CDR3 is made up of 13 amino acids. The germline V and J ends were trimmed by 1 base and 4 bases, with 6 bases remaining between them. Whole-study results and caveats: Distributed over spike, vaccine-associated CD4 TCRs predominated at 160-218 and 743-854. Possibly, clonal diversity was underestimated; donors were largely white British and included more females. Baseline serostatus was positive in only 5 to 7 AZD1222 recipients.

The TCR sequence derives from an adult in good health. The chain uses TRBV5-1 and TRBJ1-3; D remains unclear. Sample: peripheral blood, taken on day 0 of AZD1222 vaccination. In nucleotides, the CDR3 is TGCGCCAGCAGCTTGAATGGAGGAAACACCATATATTTT. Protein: CASSLNGGNTIYF. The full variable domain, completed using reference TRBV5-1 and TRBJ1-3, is KAGVTQTPRYLIKTRGQQVTLSCSPISGHRSVSWYQQTPGQGLQFLFEYFSETQRNKGNFPGRFSGRQFSNSRSEMNVSTLELGDSALYLCASSLNGGNTIYFGEGSWLTVV.